This T cell receptor beta chain was captured by sequencing in a study of STAT5B mutations in CD4+ large granular lymphocyte leukemia. Study summary: The CDR3 'QG' motif was associated with a particular HLA allele among healthy donors.

This clone appeared a single time. Method: immunoSEQ multiplex PCR; TCRdb's copy keeps in-frame clones and lacks some. The profile shows under 50,000 clones, approximately 84% of them singletons. The origin of this receptor is a human donor in good health. Sequencing was carried out using CD4+ T cells from blood buffy coats.

The CDR3 loop is CASMPAQGYEQYF. CDR3 in DNA: TGTGCCAGCATGCCGGCCCAGGGATACGAGCAGTACTTC. The chain couples TRBV6-5 to TRBJ2-7; TRBD1 might be the D (5 bases). Trimming left V 7 bases short and J 4 bases short, with 14 bases between. Germline V CDR1 and CDR2: MNHEY, SVGAGI. This CDR3 comprises 13 residues.